This T cell receptor (beta chain) is from a study of graft-versus-host responses after intestinal transplantation. Study information: All recipients got anti-thymocyte globulin induction, then tacrolimus and steroids for 2 to 4 years. Whole-study findings and limits: With peak circulating GvH clone levels came an association with early post-transplant HvG declines.

Measured with immunoSEQ multiplex PCR; TCRdb has only the in-frame clones, and not every one. The data contain over 100,000 clones, about 93% of them singletons. Note on this clone: Its antigen remains unidentified.

The CDR3 length is 14 residues. Germline loops: CDR1 LNHDA, CDR2 SQIVND (reference sequence). V lost 7 bases to trimming and J lost 2 bases; unmatched junction nucleotides: 7. The sequenced sample was unstimulated CD4+ T cells sorted from spleen or lymph node cells, obtained before intestinal transplant. The chain uses TRBV19 and TRBJ2-7; TRBD1 matches 8 bases. This receptor was identified in a human donor who received an intestinal transplant. CDR3 region: CASTTGGIPYEQYF. CDR3 DNA sequence: TGTGCCAGTACTACAGGGGGGATTCCCTACGAGCAGTACTTC.